These 8 T cell receptor beta chains were all obtained from the same sample, sequenced in a study of T cells in Graves' hyperthyroidism and ophthalmopathy. The source material, RNA transcripts, was used to amplify TCR beta CDR3 regions. Researchers ran a first-round RT-PCR on the TCR CDR3 using the HTBI primer set. Each CDR3 protein gets one entry after TCRdb re-called the multiplex PCR reads with MiXCR. The sample has some 400,000 distinct CDR3 sequences, about 14% seen once. The sample consisted of blood. The receptors here all came from a woman between 55 and 75 years old with Graves' hyperthyroidism.

This clonotype occurred a few times. The chain joins TRBV5-1 to TRBJ2-1, with a tentative D call TRBD2 (5 bases). The ends were cut back, 4 bases at V and 3 bases at J, with 17 bases in the middle. The CDR3 contains 16 residues. The V gene's germline CDR1 is SGHRS and CDR2 YFSETQ. CDR3 coding DNA: TGCGCCAGCAGCCGCGGACTGGCGGCCCTCTACAATGAGCAGTTCTTC. Its translation: CASSRGLAALYNEQFF.

As concerns this clonotype: The germline gene is not matched at one end of the junction; a read error may be the cause. The chain recombines TRBV3-1 with TRBJ2-5, with 12 bases matching TRBD2. Germline CDR1 LGHDT, CDR2 YNNKEL (reference sequence). The CDR3 runs 16 residues. CDR3 coding DNA: TGTGCCAGCAGCCAAGGTCGGACTAGCGGGAAAGAGACCCAGTGCTTC. It is translated as CASSQGRTSGKETQCF.

The chain recombines TRBV6-1 with TRBJ1-2, with TRBD1 matching over 7 bases. Germline lookup yields CDR1 MNHNS and CDR2 SASEGT. Germline trimming cut 6 bases from V and 2 bases from J; bases unmatched to any gene: 3. This CDR3 is built from 13 residues. The CDR3 reads CASRGTENYGYTF. The CDR3 DNA reads TGTGCCAGCAGGGGGACAGAAAACTATGGCTACACCTTC.

V and J are TRBV19 and TRBJ2-1; TRBD2 matches at 7 bases. The CDR3 contains 15 residues. Germline V gene sequence: CDR1 LNHDA, CDR2 SQIVND (reference sequence). The J segment lost 3 bases and the V segment lost 1 base, leaving 3 bases of the junction unmatched. The CDR3 loop reads CASSIASGGYNEQFF. The CDR3, as DNA: TGTGCCAGTAGTATAGCTAGCGGAGGCTACAATGAGCAGTTCTTC.

This chain connects TRBV5-4 to TRBJ2-7; 9 positions agree with TRBD2. V was clipped by 4 bases and J by 4 bases; unmatched bases: 6. The CDR3 spans 14 residues. CDR1 is SGHNT and CDR2 is YYREEE in the germline V gene (reference sequence). This CDR3 reads CASSVGTSKYEQYF. The CDR3 region has the DNA TGTGCCAGCAGCGTCGGGACTAGCAAGTACGAGCAGTACTTC.

In this sample, this clonotype turned up many times. This chain uses TRBV5-1 with TRBJ2-3; TRBD2 matches at 7 bases. Germline V gene lookup returns CDR1 SGHRS and CDR2 YFSETQ. Germline trimming cut 1 base from V and 1 base from J; bases unmatched to any gene: 3. The CDR3 is 15 residues long. CDR3 coding DNA: TGCGCCAGCAGCTTGACAACTAGCGGCACAGATACGCAGTATTTT. It encodes CASSLTTSGTDTQYF. Using reference TRBV5-1 and TRBJ2-3 for the parts outside the CDR3, the full variable domain is KAGVTQTPRYLIKTRGQQVTLSCSPISGHRSVSWYQQTPGQGLQFLFEYFSETQRNKGNFPGRFSGRQFSNSRSEMNVSTLELGDSALYLCASSLTTSGTDTQYFGPGTRLTVL.

This clonotype came up many times. This chain connects TRBV11-3 to TRBJ2-5; D remains ambiguous. Germline V gene lookup returns CDR1 SGHNT and CDR2 YENEEA. The CDR3 runs 14 residues. V dropped 5 bases and J dropped 1 base, with 11 bases sitting between them. The chain's CDR3 is CASSVVEPQETQYF. CDR3 in DNA: TGTGCCAGCAGCGTGGTGGAGCCCCAAGAGACCCAGTACTTC.

In this sample, this clonotype turned up many times. The V gene is TRBV3-1, the J gene TRBJ2-1; no clear D. The CDR3 contains 14 residues. V dropped 4 bases and J dropped 5 bases, with 12 bases sitting between them. Germline assignment: CDR1 LGHDT and CDR2 YNNKEL (reference sequence). For the CDR3, the DNA is TGTGCCAGCAGCCTCACATCCAGCGACAATGAGCAGTTCTTC. Residues: CASSLTSSDNEQFF.